The 8 T cell receptor beta chains reported below all come from one sample, sequenced in a study of blood T cells in healthy people across ages. For the second PCR, which ran for 7 to 11 cycles, a sample-barcoded 5' primer and a J-beta primer mix were used. TCRdb reprocessed the 5' RACE reads with MiXCR, giving one entry per CDR3 protein. The profile covers roughly 800,000 distinct CDR3 sequences, with 58% appearing a single time and roughly 22% taken by the ten largest. Sequenced input: blood. These receptors were obtained from a man aged 25-45 years in good health.

This clonotype has just a few counts. The chain links TRBV4-2 to TRBJ2-7; D could derive from TRBD1 or TRBD2 (5 bases each). From germline, CDR1 is LGHNA and CDR2 YNFKEQ. Trimming left V 4 bases short and J 3 bases short, with 10 bases between. The CDR3 contains 13 residues. This CDR3 is CASSRDQDYEQYF. The CDR3 DNA reads TGTGCCAGCAGCCGGGACCAAGACTACGAGCAGTACTTC.

The V and J genes are TRBV5-1 and TRBJ2-3; D possibly matches TRBD1 or TRBD2 (5 bases each). V lost 7 bases to trimming and J lost 4 bases, with 16 bases between them. Germline V gene sequence: CDR1 SGHRS, CDR2 YFSETQ. This CDR3 has 14 residues. The CDR3 sequence: CASGLGVGADTQYF. The DNA for the CDR3 is TGCGCCAGCGGACTGGGGGTTGGGGCAGATACGCAGTATTTT.

The rearrangement uses TRBV7-9 and TRBJ2-4, with D possibly matching TRBD1 (6 bases). The J call may not be correct, given that the DNA end is closer to TRBJ2-7. CDR3 length: 16 amino acids. CDR1 and CDR2 from the germline V gene are SEHNR and FQNEAQ (reference sequence). CDR3 amino acids: CASSLVTGRRSHEQYF. CDR3 bases: TGTGCCAGCAGCTTAGTAACAGGGCGTCGGTCCCACGAGCAGTACTTC.

The chain uses TRBV11-3 and TRBJ1-1; the D is unclear. The germline V and J ends were trimmed by 0 bases and 4 bases, with 6 bases remaining between them. Per germline, CDR1 SGHNT and CDR2 YENEEA. The length of the CDR3 is 13 residues. In nucleotides, the CDR3 is TGTGCCAGCAGCTTAGAGGCCAGCACTGAAGCTTTCTTT. It translates to CASSLEASTEAFF.

The chain recombines TRBV2 with TRBJ1-1; D gene ambiguous. Trimming took off 10 bases at V and 0 bases at J, with 12 bases between the two ends. The CDR3 consists of 13 residues. Germline CDR1 and CDR2: SNHLY and FYNNEI. DNA for the CDR3: TGTGCCACTTCGGTTTCGGTGAACACTGAAGCTTTCTTT. Its protein product is CATSVSVNTEAFF.

This clonotype has more than one count but fewer than ten. The chain joins TRBV6-2 or TRBV6-3 to TRBJ1-2, with D possibly TRBD1 on 5 matching bases. Germline CDR1 MNHEY, CDR2 SVGEGT. The germline V and J ends were trimmed by 8 bases and 4 bases, with 11 bases remaining between them. This CDR3 contains 12 residues. The CDR3 loop is CASGSDSYGYTF. DNA of the CDR3: TGTGCCAGCGGGTCCGACAGCTATGGCTACACCTTC.

This clonotype was found a few times. The chain has TRBV10-3 and TRBJ2-7; 7 positions agree with TRBD1. Germline lookup yields CDR1 ENHRY and CDR2 SYGVKD. The V segment lost 6 bases and the J segment 1 base; nucleotides outside the gene matches: 6. The CDR3 has 14 residues. DNA for the CDR3: TGTGCCATCAGAGACGGACAGGAATCCTACGAGCAGTACTTC. Translation gives CAIRDGQESYEQYF.

This chain uses TRBV5-6 with TRBJ1-4, with D tentatively TRBD1 (5 bases). CDR3 length: 15 residues. Germline CDR1 is SGHDT and CDR2 is YYEEEE. V was clipped by 4 bases and J by 7 bases, with 17 bases between them. For the CDR3, the DNA is TGTGCCAGCAGCCCTCCGGGACGGCGGGGTGAAAAACTGTTTTTT. Its protein product is CASSPPGRRGEKLFF. The full variable domain, rest sourced from reference TRBV5-6 and TRBJ1-4, is DAGVTQSPTHLIKTRGQQVTLRCSPKSGHDTVSWYQQALGQGPQFIFQYYEEEERQRGNFPDRFSGHQFPNYSSELNVNALLLGDSALYLCASSPPGRRGEKLFFGSGTQLSVL.